This T cell receptor beta chain is drawn from a study of radiation and T cells in renal cell carcinoma. Study findings and constraints: No pretreatment tumor biopsies were available for baseline clonotypes. Top tumor clonotypes rose in blood 2 weeks post-radiation, then contracted.

There are a few counts of this clone. Its antigen is unknown. It is likely a read error, because the conserved phenylalanine at the end of the CDR3 is missing. Because the CDR3's place on the DNA is in doubt, the DNA is left out and the CDR3 is given as listed by TCRdb. Clones were read by immunoSEQ multiplex PCR, and TCRdb kept only the in-frame ones, dropping some. The profile shows about 49,000 clones, approximately 80% of them singletons. Described time point: baseline pretreatment blood. Indicated treatment: 15 Gy SBRT to primary tumor, nephrectomy 4 weeks later. Radiation-treated patients gave blood at baseline, week 2 and week 4. This clonotype originated in an older woman with renal cell carcinoma. The input for sequencing was blood, taken from a patient whose treatment included radiotherapy and nephrectomy.

CDR3 protein: CASSSSGIPPFL. The chain combines TRBV5-4 with TRBJ1-1. The CDR3 is made up of 12 amino acids, end residues included. Germline V gene lookup returns CDR1 SGHNT and CDR2 YYREEE (reference sequence).